This T cell receptor beta chain was sequenced in a study of T cell responses to AZD1222 COVID-19 vaccine. Study at large: Second-dose intervals near 4 or 12 weeks were combined.

The study's findings and limits: Only six individuals given AZD1222 were seropositive at baseline. Unmutated regions of variants are reportedly targeted by nearly half of spike-specific TCRs. Donor demographics were predominantly white British with a female majority; clonal diversity may be underestimated.

Sequencing used immunoSEQ multiplex PCR; TCRdb keeps in-frame clones, though not all of them. The top ten hold around 7.2% of the sample, which has about 120,000 clones, roughly 87% seen once. The CDR3 covers 16 residues. Trimming took 8 bases from V and 5 from J; bases not matched to a gene: 17. In germline, CDR1 is WSHSY, CDR2 SAAADI. Comment on this clone: Its antigen remains unknown.

This sequence joins TRBV10-2 and TRBJ2-7; 8 positions agree with TRBD2. Specimen: peripheral blood, collected on day 0 of AZD1222 vaccination. The sequence was obtained from an adult in good health. CDR3 residues: CASGDPRGAPDHEQYF. The DNA of the CDR3 is TGCGCCAGCGGCGATCCGCGGGGGGCCCCAGACCACGAGCAGTACTTC.